Listed below are T cell receptor beta chains from one sample, sequenced in a study of T cells and Merkel cell carcinoma outcomes. Sequencing was performed with immunoSEQ multiplex PCR; in TCRdb, only in-frame clones are kept and a portion is missing. The sample shows more than 9,500 clones, roughly 95% of them seen only once. Sequenced: tumor tissue from Merkel cell carcinoma. The receptors derive from a human donor with Merkel cell carcinoma. Both conserved end residues are part of each CDR3. The order of the fields is CDR3 length, V gene, D gene, J gene, clone size, CDR3 protein, CDR3 DNA. A D gene is named only where the DNA matches it firmly. For some rows the clone size is stated as once, few or many, or as a class when expanded; others skip it.

15	TRBV30	TRBD2	TRBJ2-5	.	CAWRSGRPGRETQYF	TGTGCCTGGAGGAGCGGGAGGCCGGGGAGGGAGACCCAGTACTTC
12	TRBV30	.	TRBJ2-3	.	CAWSGGADTQYF	TGTGCCTGGAGTGGAGGGGCAGATACGCAGTATTTT
14	TRBV5-8	.	TRBJ2-5	.	CASRLRDPQETQYF	TGTGCCAGCAGACTCCGGGACCCGCAAGAGACCCAGTACTTC
13	TRBV7-9	.	TRBJ1-2	.	CASSFRGGYGYTF	TGTGCCAGCAGCTTTAGGGGGGGCTATGGCTACACCTTC
14	TRBV5-1	TRBD2	TRBJ2-7	.	CASSSGTSGYEQYF	TGCGCCAGCAGCTCCGGGACTAGCGGCTACGAGCAGTACTTC
15	TRBV27	.	TRBJ2-2	.	CASSLIGGSTGELFF	TGTGCCAGCAGTTTAATTGGGGGGTCAACCGGGGAGCTGTTTTTT
16	TRBV18	.	TRBJ2-3	.	CASSLRDLTIPDTQYF	TGTGCCAGCTCCCTTAGGGACCTGACGATCCCAGATACGCAGTATTTT
18	TRBV5-1	TRBD1	TRBJ1-1	.	CASPKPGDRHLDLTEAFF	TGCGCCAGCCCGAAACCGGGGGACAGGCACCTCGATCTGACTGAAGCTTTCTTT
14	TRBV7-3	TRBD2	TRBJ2-5	few	CASSPRPGGETQYF	TGTGCCAGCAGCCCAAGACCGGGGGGAGAGACCCAGTACTTC
12	TRBV18	.	TRBJ2-3	.	CASSPGRDTQYF	TGTGCCAGCTCCCCTGGCAGGGATACGCAGTATTTT
14	TRBV5-1	.	TRBJ1-1	once	CASSLVRENTEAFF	TGCGCCAGCAGCTTGGTTAGAGAGAACACTGAAGCTTTCTTT
15	TRBV11-3	TRBD2	TRBJ2-1	.	CASSFLAGGPNEQFF	TGTGCCAGCAGCTTTCTAGCGGGAGGGCCGAATGAGCAGTTCTTC
15	TRBV28	TRBD1	TRBJ1-1	.	CASSSGTGGITEAFF	TGTGCCAGCAGTTCAGGGACAGGGGGAATCACTGAAGCTTTCTTT
15	TRBV5-6	.	TRBJ2-1	.	CASRPHGSSYNEQFF	TGTGCCAGCAGACCCCACGGGAGCTCCTACAATGAGCAGTTCTTC
16	TRBV5-1	.	TRBJ1-3	.	CASSLEREGRGNTIYF	TGCGCCAGCAGCTTGGAAAGGGAAGGTCGGGGAAACACCATATATTTT
14	TRBV5-1	.	TRBJ2-7	once	CASSFGQTTYEQYF	TGCGCCAGCAGCTTCGGACAGACAACCTACGAGCAGTACTTC
17	TRBV5-1	TRBD1	TRBJ2-2	.	CASSLAFRTGGAGELFF	TGCGCCAGCAGCTTGGCCTTTCGTACAGGGGGAGCCGGGGAGCTGTTTTTT
13	TRBV4-3	.	TRBJ2-1	.	CASSQDMTSQQFF	TGCGCCAGCAGCCAAGATATGACGTCCCAGCAGTTCTTC